These 22 T cell receptor beta chains came from one sample sequenced in a study of control samples from healthy donors and cancer patients. Sequencing was performed with immunoSEQ multiplex PCR; in TCRdb, only in-frame clones are kept and a portion is missing. The sample lists tens of thousands of clones, 95% occurring once. Sequences were obtained from blood. These receptors all come from a man aged 25-45 years in good health.

The rearrangement uses TRBV5-1 and TRBJ2-3; 7 bases match TRBD2. This CDR3 is 14 amino acids long. In germline, CDR1 is SGHRS, CDR2 YFSETQ. Trimming took 3 bases from V and 5 from J; bases not matched to a gene: 6. CDR3 in DNA: TGCGCCAGCAGCTCGGGGGGTTTCGTAGATACGCAGTATTTT. This encodes CASSSGGFVDTQYF.

The V gene is TRBV6-5, the J gene TRBJ1-2; D is undetermined. The germline gives CDR1 MNHEY, CDR2 SVGAGI. The CDR3 length is 15 residues. Trimming removed 5 bases at V and 5 bases at J, with 18 bases between. CDR3: CASSSPMAGDYGYTF. The DNA of the CDR3 is TGTGCCAGCAGTAGCCCGATGGCCGGAGATTATGGCTACACCTTC.

The V and J genes are TRBV7-2 and TRBJ2-1; no clear D. CDR1 SGHTA and CDR2 FQGNSA come from the germline V gene. V dropped 1 base and J dropped 7 bases, with 14 bases sitting between them. CDR3 length equals 15 residues. CDR3 sequence: CASSLDAPLRNEQFF. The CDR3 DNA follows: TGTGCCAGCAGCTTAGACGCCCCCCTGAGGAATGAGCAGTTCTTC. Variable domain in full (rest from reference TRBV7-2 and TRBJ2-1): GAGVSQSPSNKVTEKGKDVELRCDPISGHTALYWYRQSLGQGLEFLIYFQGNSAPDKSGLPSDRFSAERTGGSVSTLTIQRTQQEDSAVYLCASSLDAPLRNEQFFGPGTRLTVL.

V and J are TRBV11-2 and TRBJ1-6, with 7 bases aligning to TRBD1. In germline, CDR1 is SGHAT, CDR2 FQNNGV. Germline trimming cut 2 bases from V and 7 bases from J; bases unmatched to any gene: 2. The CDR3 covers 14 residues. As DNA, the CDR3 is TGTGCCAGCAGCTTATGGGACAGAAATTCACCCCTCCACTTT. Its translation is CASSLWDRNSPLHF.

This clone was found once. The chain uses TRBV5-1 and TRBJ1-2; TRBD1 is a possible D gene (5 bases). Trimming stripped 0 bases from V and 2 bases from J, with 8 bases between. The germline CDR1 and CDR2 sequences are SGHRS and YFSETQ. CDR3 size: 14 residues. CDR3 loop: CASSLADRNYGYTF. Written as DNA, the CDR3 is TGCGCCAGCAGCTTGGCCGACAGAAACTATGGCTACACCTTC.

The rearrangement links TRBV28 to TRBJ2-7; maybe TRBD2 (7 bases). The germline V gene has CDR1 MDHEN and CDR2 SYDVKM. The CDR3 consists of 16 residues. Trimming cost V 6 bases and J 3 bases, with 21 bases left between them. CDR3 sequence reads: CASRKKVMGGGYEQYF. For the CDR3, the DNA is TGTGCCAGCAGAAAGAAAGTAATGGGAGGGGGCTACGAGCAGTACTTC.

This chain connects TRBV4-3 to TRBJ1-5, with D unclear. The CDR3 sequence is 14 residues long. The germline V and J ends were trimmed by 0 bases and 6 bases, with 9 bases remaining between them. Per the germline V gene, CDR1 is LGHNA and CDR2 is YSLEER. The CDR3 bases are TGCGCCAGCAGCCAAGAAGTAGGGCGTCAGCCCCAGCATTTT. This encodes CASSQEVGRQPQHF.

The chain has TRBV29-1 and TRBJ2-3, with 8 bases that match TRBD2. Germline V lookup: CDR1 SQVTM, CDR2 ANQGSEA. The CDR3 spans 13 residues. V gave up 8 bases and J gave up 5 bases; unmatched junction bases: 9. The CDR3 here is CSTTGTSGDTQYF. CDR3 nucleotides: TGCAGCACCACCGGGACTAGTGGAGATACGCAGTATTTT.

The chain employs TRBV6-5 and TRBJ1-5; maybe TRBD1 (5 bases). The V and J ends lost 8 bases and 4 bases respectively, with 12 bases between them. This CDR3 contains 13 residues. Germline V gene data show CDR1 as MNHEY and CDR2 as SVGAGI. The chain's CDR3 is CASEGFGNQPQHF. The CDR3 DNA reads TGTGCCAGCGAGGGGTTCGGGAATCAGCCCCAGCATTTT.

V gene TRBV5-1 combines with J gene TRBJ2-2; D ambiguous. V was pared by 0 bases and J by 1 base, with 7 bases between. The germline CDR1 and CDR2 sequences are SGHRS and YFSETQ. CDR3 length: 15 amino acids. In DNA form, the CDR3 reads TGCGCCAGCAGCTTGGGGGTGAGGAACACCGGGGAGCTGTTTTTT. Its translation is CASSLGVRNTGELFF.

This sequence joins TRBV5-1 and TRBJ2-7; D is ambiguous. The CDR3 consists of 13 residues. V gave up 0 bases and J gave up 2 bases, with 6 bases separating them. CDR1 and CDR2 (germline): SGHRS, YFSETQ. As DNA, the CDR3 is TGCGCCAGCAGCTTGGACGCAGCCTACGAGCAGTACTTC. Protein product: CASSLDAAYEQYF.

V usage is TRBV7-2 and J usage is TRBJ2-1; D not certain. V lost 1 base and J 0 bases, leaving 7 bases between the germline ends. This CDR3 has 15 amino acids. Germline V gives CDR1 SGHTA, CDR2 FQGNSA. The CDR3 DNA reads TGTGCCAGCAGCTTAGTCTCCGACTCCTACAATGAGCAGTTCTTC. Encoded protein: CASSLVSDSYNEQFF.

The chain has TRBV7-2 and TRBJ1-5, with D possibly being TRBD1 (5 bases). Germline V gene data show CDR1 as SGHTA and CDR2 as FQGNSA. V was shortened by 5 bases and J by 5 bases, with 16 bases between the two germline ends. CDR3 length: 15 amino acids. CDR3 sequence: CASSPQVGEHQPQHF. The CDR3 nucleotides read TGTGCCAGCAGCCCTCAGGTAGGGGAGCATCAGCCCCAGCATTTT.

V gene TRBV3-1 (or the pseudogene TRBV3-2) combines with J gene TRBJ2-3; 9 bases fit TRBD2. Trimming took 1 base from V and 4 from J; bases not matched to a gene: 0. Germline V lookup: CDR1 LGHDT, CDR2 YNNKEL (reference sequence). This CDR3 is built from 14 residues. CDR3 DNA sequence: TGTGCCAGCAGCCAAGTAGCGGGAGCAGATACGCAGTATTTT. This sequence encodes CASSQVAGADTQYF.

V usage is TRBV6-1 and J usage is TRBJ2-1; 8 bases fit TRBD2. The CDR3 totals 18 residues. Germline assignment: CDR1 MNHNS and CDR2 SASEGT. V lost 0 bases and J lost 0; bases outside the gene matches: 7. CDR3 in amino acids: CASSEALGSGGSYNEQFF. The CDR3 coding sequence is TGTGCCAGCAGTGAAGCGCTGGGGAGCGGGGGCTCCTACAATGAGCAGTTCTTC.

The CDR3 DNA reads as TGTGCCTGGGAAAGGGACAGGGGGTCAGAGACCCAGTACTTC. As protein: CAWERDRGSETQYF. The gene calls are TRBV30 and TRBJ2-5; 11 positions agree with TRBD1. Germline CDR1 is GTSNPN and CDR2 is SVGIG (reference sequence). After removal of 5 bases from V and 4 bases from J, the junction contained 6 bases not matched to a gene. The CDR3 runs 14 residues.

V is TRBV6-1 and J is TRBJ1-6; no clear D. Between the trimmed V and J ends, which lost 0 bases and 0 bases, there was a span of 12 bases. CDR1 MNHNS and CDR2 SASEGT come from the germline V gene. CDR3 length: 18 amino acids. This CDR3 reads CASSEAMRQSSYNSPLHF. For the CDR3, the DNA is TGTGCCAGCAGTGAAGCGATGAGACAAAGCTCCTATAATTCACCCCTCCACTTT.

This clone appeared a single time. This rearrangement joins TRBV11-3 to TRBJ2-3; 14 bases match TRBD2. The CDR3 length is 15 residues. The trim removed 4 bases at V and 6 bases at J, leaving 3 bases unmatched. CDR1 and CDR2 (germline): SGHNT, YENEEA. CDR3 in amino acids: CASSSGLAGDDTQYF. In DNA, the CDR3 is TGTGCCAGCAGCTCGGGACTAGCGGGAGACGATACGCAGTATTTT.

The J gene is TRBJ2-2, the V gene TRBV18; D possibly corresponds to TRBD1 (5 bases). This CDR3 is 15 amino acids long. Germline CDR1 is KGHSH and CDR2 is LQKENI. V was cut by 1 base and J by 2 bases, with 8 bases left in between. The CDR3 is CASSPRQGNTGELFF. The CDR3 DNA reads TGTGCCAGCTCACCACGTCAGGGTAACACCGGGGAGCTGTTTTTT.

The gene calls are TRBV2 and TRBJ1-2, with D perhaps TRBD1 (5 bases). The V end lost 3 bases, the J end lost 2 bases, and 13 bases lay between the germline ends. Germline V gene sequence: CDR1 SNHLY, CDR2 FYNNEI. This CDR3 contains 15 residues. The CDR3 DNA reads as TGTGCCAGCAGTGATAGGGGACGTACCAACTATGGCTACACCTTC. It is translated as CASSDRGRTNYGYTF.

The V call is TRBV19, the J call TRBJ2-1, with a weak D call TRBD1 (6 bases). V shed 4 bases and J shed 6 bases, with 16 bases lying between them. CDR3 length equals 15 residues. Per germline, CDR1 LNHDA and CDR2 SQIVND (reference sequence). In nucleotides, the CDR3 is TGTGCCAGTAGTAACAGGGCTAGTAGGGTCAATGAGCAGTTCTTC. As protein: CASSNRASRVNEQFF.

The rearrangement uses TRBV28 and TRBJ2-2, with TRBD1 as a possible D gene (6 bases). CDR1 is MDHEN, CDR2 SYDVKM, per germline. The ends were cut back, 6 bases at V and 5 bases at J, with 22 bases in the middle. CDR3 size: 17 residues. This CDR3 reads CASSRIGTTRWTGELFF. CDR3 nucleotides: TGTGCCAGCAGCAGAATTGGGACAACCCGCTGGACCGGGGAGCTGTTTTTT.